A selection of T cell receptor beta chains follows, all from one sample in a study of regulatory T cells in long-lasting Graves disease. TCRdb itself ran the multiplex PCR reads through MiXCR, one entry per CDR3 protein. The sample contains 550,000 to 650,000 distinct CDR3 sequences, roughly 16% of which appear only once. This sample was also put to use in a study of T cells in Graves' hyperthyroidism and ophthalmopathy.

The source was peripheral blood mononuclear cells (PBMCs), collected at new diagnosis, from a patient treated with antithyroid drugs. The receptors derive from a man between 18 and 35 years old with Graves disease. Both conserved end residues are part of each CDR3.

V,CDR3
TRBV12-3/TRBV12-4,CASSFRTSHDNEQFF
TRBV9,CASSVATSRGGTGELFF
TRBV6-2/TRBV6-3,CASSYSWGTGGASYNEQFF
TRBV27,CASSLGGRAGELFF
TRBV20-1,CSASGGGGRADTQYF
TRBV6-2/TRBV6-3,CASSELAGVSEQYF
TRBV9,CASSVEVEGVYGYTF
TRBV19,CASSPVEVRVYGYTF
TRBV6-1,CASGLIPAPYGYTF
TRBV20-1,CSARDQRAGNQPQHF
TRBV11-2,CASSLVLDGSYNEQFF
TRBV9,CASSGTDRAGTEAFF
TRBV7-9,CASTRWKGRGATKNIQYF
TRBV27,CASSKQGATYEQYF
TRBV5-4,CASSSPSQEQFF
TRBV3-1,CASSQPPKGEQFF
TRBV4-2,CASSQAETSGYNEQFF
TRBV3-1,CASSQEKLAGAPTDTQYF
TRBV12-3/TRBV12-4,CASRGGLSVHEQFF
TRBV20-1,CSARGGWEKGYEQYF
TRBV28,CASSLGDEISYEQYF
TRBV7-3,CASSVTGRTDTQYF
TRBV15,CATSRDGGLYSNQPQHF
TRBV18,CASSVDRADEQYF
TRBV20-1,CSARGSRGSYGYTF
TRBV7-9,CASSLAPTAVNTGELFF
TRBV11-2,CASSQERLRGAFF
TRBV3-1,CASSQDRTHEQFF
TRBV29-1,CTTKGGNYNEQFF
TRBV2,CASTPNTDTQYF
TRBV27,CASRGLNTEAFF
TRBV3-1,CASSGPGTASSYEQYF
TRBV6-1,CASSPPRGLSYEQYF
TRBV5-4,CASSLSGQPRSGANVLTF
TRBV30,CAWTGERGSGYTF
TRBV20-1,CSASHLAGWGSVDLFEQYF
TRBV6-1,CASKTGPGLAGGRRRETQYF